Each of the 20 T cell receptor beta chains below was sequenced from the same sample in a study of T cells in Graves' hyperthyroidism and ophthalmopathy. TCR beta CDR3 region amplification was performed from RNA transcripts. First-round RT-PCR targeting the TCR CDR3 was performed with the HTBI primer set. Each CDR3 protein gets one entry after TCRdb re-called the multiplex PCR reads with MiXCR. The data contain about 610,000 distinct CDR3 sequences, around 15% of them seen just once; the ten biggest clones take up approximately 3.5%. The specimen was blood. Receptor source: a woman aged 40 to 50 with Graves' ophthalmopathy.

This clonotype has a count of ten or more. This rearrangement joins TRBV5-5 to TRBJ2-1, with 7 nucleotides matching TRBD2. The length of the CDR3 is 16 residues. CDR1 and CDR2 (germline): SGHKS, YYEKEE (reference sequence). Germline trimming cut 5 bases from V and 0 bases from J; bases unmatched to any gene: 8. Here the CDR3 reads CASSRSSGGSYNEQFF. The CDR3 DNA reads as TGTGCCAGCAGTAGATCTAGCGGAGGCTCCTACAATGAGCAGTTCTTC. Looking up the rest from reference TRBV5-5 and TRBJ2-1 gives the full variable domain: DAGVTQSPTHLIKTRGQQVTLRCSPISGHKSVSWYQQVLGQGPQFIFQYYEKEERGRGNFPDRFSARQFPNYSSELNVNALLLGDSALYLCASSRSSGGSYNEQFFGPGTRLTVL.

This clonotype was seen at least ten times. This sequence joins TRBV9 and TRBJ2-1; the D is unclear. Germline CDR1 reads SGDLS; CDR2 reads YYNGEE. Trimming took off 0 bases at V and 8 bases at J, with 15 bases between the two ends. This CDR3 has 15 residues. The CDR3 protein is CASSVDQFRSDEQFF. In DNA form, the CDR3 reads TGTGCCAGCAGCGTAGATCAGTTTCGCTCCGATGAGCAGTTCTTC. The variable domain in full, completed from reference TRBV9 and TRBJ2-1, reads DSGVTQTPKHLITATGQRVTLRCSPRSGDLSVYWYQQSLDQGLQFLIQYYNGEERAKGNILERFSAQQFPDLHSELNLSSLELGDSALYFCASSVDQFRSDEQFFGPGTRLTVL.

This clonotype was observed many times. The rearrangement links TRBV2 to TRBJ1-2; tentative D call: TRBD1 (5 bases). Deletions cut 6 bases from V and 2 bases from J, with 19 bases between. The CDR3 is 16 residues long. From germline, CDR1 is SNHLY and CDR2 FYNNEI. The CDR3 here is CASSGEGQKVNYGYTF. The CDR3 nucleotides are TGTGCCAGCAGCGGAGAGGGGCAGAAAGTCAACTATGGCTACACCTTC.

Only a few counts were recorded for this clonotype. The chain is built from TRBV12-3 or TRBV12-4 and TRBJ1-5; no definite D call. Between the trimmed V and J ends, which lost 6 bases and 0 bases, there was a span of 15 bases. The length of the CDR3 is 16 residues. The DNA for the CDR3 is TGTGCCAGCAGAATTTCTCCATTTTATAGCAATCAGCCCCAGCATTTT. It translates to CASRISPFYSNQPQHF.

This clonotype occurred a few times. V usage is TRBV15 and J usage is TRBJ2-6, with 9 bases identical to TRBD1. Trimming removed 6 bases from V and 2 bases from J; junction bases left unmatched: 5. The CDR3 runs to 16 residues. Germline CDR1 and CDR2: LNHNV and YYDKDF (reference sequence). The DNA for the CDR3 is TGTGCCACCAGGTCAACAGGGGGCCCTGGGGCCAACGTCCTGACTTTC. It codes for CATRSTGGPGANVLTF.

This clonotype was recorded at least ten times. This rearrangement joins TRBV29-1 to TRBJ2-1; TRBD2 aligns across 7 bases. The CDR3 contains 16 residues. J gave up 0 bases and V 2 bases, and 7 bases lay outside the gene matches. Germline CDR1 is SQVTM and CDR2 is ANQGSEA. The CDR3 bases are TGCAGCGTTGAACTCCTAGCGGAAAGCTCCTACAATGAGCAGTTCTTC. Protein product: CSVELLAESSYNEQFF.

The chain combines TRBV4-2 with TRBJ2-7, with no clear D. The V gene's germline CDR1 is LGHNA and CDR2 YNFKEQ. This CDR3 contains 16 residues. Trimming took 0 bases from V and 4 from J, leaving 16 bases between them. In nucleotides, the CDR3 is TGTGCCAGCAGCCAAGAACGTGGAGAAGGGTATTACGAGCAGTACTTC. This sequence encodes CASSQERGEGYYEQYF.

This clonotype was counted only a few times. The V and J genes are TRBV6-1 and TRBJ1-2, with 9 positions matching TRBD1. The CDR3 has 13 amino acids. V lost 9 bases and J lost 6; bases outside the gene matches: 8. Germline CDR1 reads MNHNS; CDR2 reads SASEGT. The CDR3 bases are TGTGCCAGTGTGGGGGACAGGGAGGATGGCTACACCTTC. Protein: CASVGDREDGYTF.

Many counts were recorded for this clonotype. J is TRBJ1-3 and V is TRBV30; D ambiguous. The CDR3 has 13 residues. CDR1 and CDR2 from the germline V gene are GTSNPN and SVGIG (reference sequence). Trimming cost V 4 bases and J 0 bases, with 7 bases left between them. The CDR3 DNA sequence: TGTGCCTGGACGGCAGGCTCTGGAAACACCATATATTTT. Protein: CAWTAGSGNTIYF. The full variable domain, rest sourced from reference TRBV30 and TRBJ1-3, is SQTIHQWPATLVQPVGSPLSLECTVEGTSNPNLYWYRQAAGRGLQLLFYSVGIGQISSEVPQNLSASRPQDRQFILSSKKLLLSDSGFYLCAWTAGSGNTIYFGEGSWLTVV.

V usage is TRBV11-2 and J usage is TRBJ2-1; tentative D call: TRBD2 (6 bases). The CDR3 consists of 15 residues. Germline-derived CDR1 and CDR2 are SGHAT and FQNNGV. Between the trimmed V and J ends, which lost 2 bases and 7 bases, there was a span of 15 bases. The CDR3 here is CASSLSRRVSNEQFF. The CDR3 nucleotides read TGTGCCAGCAGCTTATCCCGGAGGGTTAGTAATGAGCAGTTCTTC.

The chain has TRBV20-1 and TRBJ1-5, with 7 bases matching TRBD1. The CDR3 runs to 13 residues. From germline, CDR1 is DFQATT and CDR2 SNEGSKA (reference sequence). V lost 3 bases to trimming and J lost 7 bases; unmatched junction nucleotides: 6. The chain's CDR3 is CSASRTGLQPQHF. As DNA, the CDR3 is TGCAGTGCTAGCAGGACAGGTTTACAGCCCCAGCATTTT.

The rearrangement uses TRBV20-1 and TRBJ2-7; 8 positions match TRBD1. Looked up from germline, CDR1 is DFQATT and CDR2 is SNEGSKA (reference sequence). The CDR3 runs to 13 residues. J gave up 2 bases and V 6 bases, and 6 bases lay outside the gene matches. The CDR3 reads CSATGQATYEQYF. CDR3 DNA sequence: TGCAGTGCAACGGGACAGGCGACCTACGAGCAGTACTTC.

V is TRBV2 and J is TRBJ1-5; 7 bases align to TRBD1. V was pared by 5 bases and J by 0 bases, with 10 bases of the junction left unmatched. This CDR3 region has 17 residues. Germline CDR1 reads SNHLY; CDR2 reads FYNNEI. The CDR3 sequence is CASSRPTGPSSNQPQHF. The CDR3 coding sequence is TGTGCCAGCAGTCGCCCGACAGGGCCTTCTAGCAATCAGCCCCAGCATTTT.

A few counts support this clonotype. This chain links TRBV6-2 or TRBV6-3 with TRBJ2-5, with D maybe TRBD1 (6 bases). Looked up from germline, CDR1 is MNHEY and CDR2 is SVGEGT. V was clipped by 5 bases and J by 1 base, with 20 bases between them. The CDR3 consists of 17 residues. CDR3 in amino acids: CASSLPTGRGLQETQYF. Written as DNA, the CDR3 is TGTGCCAGCAGTCTACCTACAGGGCGAGGACTCCAAGAGACCCAGTACTTC.

This clonotype was picked up many times. CDR3 in amino acids: CSARDLRQYTYNEQFF. The CDR3 DNA reads TGCAGTGCTAGAGATCTTAGGCAGTACACCTACAATGAGCAGTTCTTC. The chain employs TRBV20-1 and TRBJ2-1; D gene unclear. Germline V lookup: CDR1 DFQATT, CDR2 SNEGSKA (reference sequence). This CDR3 is built from 16 residues. V dropped 0 bases and J dropped 2 bases, with 14 bases sitting between them.

In this sample, this clonotype turned up many times. The rearrangement uses TRBV5-1 and TRBJ1-6, with D unclear. This CDR3 spans 14 amino acids. Germline assignment: CDR1 SGHRS and CDR2 YFSETQ. Deletions cut 3 bases from V and 10 bases from J, with 14 bases between. This CDR3 is CASSSDGSGSPLHF. CDR3 nucleotides: TGCGCCAGCAGCTCCGACGGTTCTGGGTCACCCCTCCACTTT.

This clonotype was counted many times. The V and J genes are TRBV5-6 and TRBJ1-1; D not certain. V was pared by 1 base and J by 3 bases, with 7 bases between. CDR1 and CDR2 (germline): SGHDT, YYEEEE. The CDR3 runs 13 residues. CDR3 sequence reads: CASSLRRDTEAFF. CDR3 nucleotides: TGTGCCAGCAGCTTGAGGAGGGACACTGAAGCTTTCTTT.

This clonotype came up a few times. The V gene is TRBV2, the J gene TRBJ2-2; TRBD2 matches 14 bases. The CDR3 has 18 residues. The V gene end was trimmed by 3 bases and the J gene end by 1 base; junction bases not matched to a gene: 4. From germline, CDR1 is SNHLY and CDR2 FYNNEI. CDR3 sequence: CASSEVGLAGENTGELFF. The CDR3 region has the DNA TGTGCCAGCAGTGAGGTGGGACTAGCGGGGGAGAACACCGGGGAGCTGTTTTTT. Variable domain in full (rest from reference TRBV2 and TRBJ2-2): EPEVTQTPSHQVTQMGQEVILRCVPISNHLYFYWYRQILGQKVEFLVSFYNNEISEKSEIFDDQFSVERPDGSNFTLKIRSTKLEDSAMYFCASSEVGLAGENTGELFFGEGSRLTVL.

The sample holds a few counts of this clonotype. V gene TRBV11-2 combines with J gene TRBJ2-5; the match to TRBD2 covers 8 bases. Germline V gene data show CDR1 as SGHAT and CDR2 as FQNNGV. The CDR3 loop spans 16 amino acids. Losses at the gene ends were 1 base for V and 4 bases for J; bases not matched to a gene: 8. CDR3 sequence reads: CASSLAAGGTVETQYF. The DNA of the CDR3 is TGTGCCAGCAGCTTAGCGGCGGGGGGCACTGTAGAGACCCAGTACTTC.

This clonotype was recorded a few times. V is TRBV6-1 and J is TRBJ1-1, with D possibly TRBD1 on 5 matching bases. This CDR3 has 14 amino acids. The germline CDR1 and CDR2 sequences are MNHNS and SASEGT. V lost 6 bases and J lost 9, with 20 bases in between. The CDR3 protein is CASRGVNVGPKAFF. CDR3 DNA sequence: TGTGCCAGCAGGGGGGTAAATGTCGGACCGAAAGCTTTCTTT.